This T cell receptor beta chain was profiled in a study of CD8 T cells in ankylosing spondylitis. In this sample, this clonotype turned up a few times. Its specificity is not known. Construction of TCR beta libraries was performed using quantitative 5'-RACE with molecular barcodes. A single record per CDR3 protein comes from TCRdb applying MiXCR to the 5' RACE reads. The table lists 800,000 to 900,000 distinct CDR3 sequences, 10% to 15% of them singletons. The study's findings and limits: Matched ankylosing spondylitis synovial fluid reportedly showed significant enrichment of disease-linked clones. Clones linked to disease, bearing a CD8+ phenotype, were relatively rare in peripheral blood. Earlier studies detected some motif variants in reactive arthritis synovial fluid and blood. Ankylosing spondylitis blood seemed to carry a telltale TCR beta motif made of about 8 highly homologous variants.

Germline-derived CDR1 and CDR2 are SGHTA and FQGNSA. This CDR3 is 15 amino acids long. Trimming removed 5 bases from V and 2 bases from J, with 16 bases in between. The clonotype comes from a male donor with ankylosing spondylitis. The sequenced sample was blood, either unsorted or a sorted T cell fraction (not recorded which). The chain employs TRBV7-2 and TRBJ2-7; D uncertain. This chain's CDR3 is CASSPGRVQTYEQYF. The CDR3 DNA follows: TGTGCCAGCAGCCCAGGCCGGGTGCAAACCTACGAGCAGTACTTC.